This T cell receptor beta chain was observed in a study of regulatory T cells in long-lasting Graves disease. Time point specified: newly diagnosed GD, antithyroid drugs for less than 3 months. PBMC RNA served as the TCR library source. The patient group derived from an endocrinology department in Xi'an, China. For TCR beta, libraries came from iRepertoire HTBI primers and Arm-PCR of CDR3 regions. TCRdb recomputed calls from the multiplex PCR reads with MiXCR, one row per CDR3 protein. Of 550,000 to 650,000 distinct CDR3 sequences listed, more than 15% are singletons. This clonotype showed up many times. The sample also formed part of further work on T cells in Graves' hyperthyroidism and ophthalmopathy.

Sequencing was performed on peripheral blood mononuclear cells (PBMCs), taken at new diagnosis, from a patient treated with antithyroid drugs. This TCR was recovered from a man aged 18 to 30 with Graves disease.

The CDR3 region is CASSYSVGLYNEQFF. The CDR3 DNA reads as TGTGCCAGCAGTTACTCTGTCGGGCTGTACAATGAGCAGTTCTTC. The V call is TRBV6-5, the J call TRBJ2-1; D is unclear. V lost 0 bases and J lost 4, with 10 bases in between. Germline V CDR1 and CDR2: MNHEY, SVGAGI. The CDR3 runs to 15 residues.